The 8 T cell receptor beta chains reported below all come from one sample, sequenced in a study of OX40 agonist ivuxolimab in advanced cancers. The data were produced by immunoSEQ multiplex PCR, yet TCRdb's version contains in-frame clones alone and is incomplete. The sample has 80,000 or so clones, about 92% seen once; the top ten hold 13% to 15%. The sample consisted of CD4+ or CD8+ T cells sorted from blood, taken in a trial of the OX40 agonist ivuxolimab. These receptors were obtained from an adult with an advanced solid tumor such as melanoma, head and neck, liver or kidney cancer.

This clone was recorded once. The CDR3 is CASSYDGATNEKLFF. CDR3 coding DNA: TGCGCCAGCAGCTATGACGGTGCAACTAATGAAAAACTGTTTTTT. The chain couples TRBV4-1 to TRBJ1-4; D not certain. Germline CDR1 reads MGHRA; CDR2 reads YSYEKL. The CDR3 is 15 residues long. The V end lost 5 bases, the J end lost 0 bases, and 10 bases lay between the germline ends.

The genes are TRBV4-3 and TRBJ2-5, with D perhaps matching TRBD1 (6 bases). Trimming shortened V by 3 bases and J by 4 bases, and 18 bases separated the two germline ends. Germline lookup yields CDR1 LGHNA and CDR2 YSLEER. The CDR3 is 16 amino acids. CDR3 protein: CASSHIIEGDTETQYF. DNA for the CDR3: TGCGCCAGCAGCCATATCATTGAGGGGGATACAGAGACCCAGTACTTC.

The V and J genes are TRBV18 and TRBJ2-3; D not certain. The germline gives CDR1 KGHSH, CDR2 LQKENI. This CDR3 has 12 amino acids. The germline V and J ends were trimmed by 0 bases and 6 bases, with 4 bases remaining between them. CDR3 loop: CASSPPGDTQYF. In DNA form, the CDR3 reads TGTGCCAGCTCACCACCCGGGGATACGCAGTATTTT.

The V gene is TRBV5-4, the J gene TRBJ2-2; 11 bases are a match to TRBD2. Trimming at V came to 2 bases and at J to 3 bases, leaving 9 bases not matched to a gene. Germline-derived CDR1 and CDR2 are SGHNT and YYREEE (reference sequence). CDR3 length equals 18 residues. The CDR3 DNA reads as TGTGCCAGCAGCTTCCGGCTAGCGGGGGGAACTTACACCGGGGAGCTGTTTTTT. Translating it yields CASSFRLAGGTYTGELFF.

This chain uses TRBV5-1 with TRBJ2-3; 8 bases match TRBD1. Germline assignment: CDR1 SGHRS and CDR2 YFSETQ. This CDR3 is 15 amino acids long. The trim removed 0 bases at V and 6 bases at J, leaving 6 bases unmatched. The CDR3 here is CASSLEQGAGDTQYF. In nucleotides, the CDR3 is TGCGCCAGCAGCTTGGAGCAGGGGGCAGGGGATACGCAGTATTTT.

CDR3 bases: TGTGCCAGCAGCTTGGTAGACAGGGGGCTGCGCACCGGGGAGCTGTTTTTT. Amino acid sequence: CASSLVDRGLRTGELFF. This rearrangement joins TRBV11-2 to TRBJ2-2; TRBD1 matches 10 bases. CDR1 and CDR2 (germline): SGHAT, FQNNGV. V gave up 3 bases and J gave up 4 bases; unmatched junction bases: 8. This CDR3 has 17 residues.

Here the CDR3 reads CASSGVTTYEQYF. The CDR3 DNA reads as TGTGCCAGCAGCGGGGTTACAACCTACGAGCAGTACTTC. V and J are TRBV7-9 and TRBJ2-7; no definite D call. V was pared by 5 bases and J by 2 bases, with 10 bases between. Germline V lookup: CDR1 SEHNR, CDR2 FQNEAQ (reference sequence). This CDR3 has 13 amino acids.

The J gene is TRBJ1-1, the V gene TRBV6-5; no definite D call. V was pared by 0 bases and J by 3 bases, with 5 bases between. The CDR3 runs 13 residues. Germline CDR1 and CDR2: MNHEY and SVGAGI. The CDR3 sequence is CASSYSWDTEAFF. The CDR3 DNA is TGTGCCAGCAGTTACTCGTGGGACACTGAAGCTTTCTTT.